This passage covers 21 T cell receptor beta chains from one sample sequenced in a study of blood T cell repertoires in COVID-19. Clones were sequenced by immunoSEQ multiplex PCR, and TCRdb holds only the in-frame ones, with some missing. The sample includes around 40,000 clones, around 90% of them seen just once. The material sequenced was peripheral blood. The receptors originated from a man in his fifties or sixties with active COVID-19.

CDR3 residues: CASSYSRQGTGELFF. CDR3 coding DNA: TGTGCCAGCAGTTACTCGAGGCAGGGGACCGGGGAGCTGTTTTTT. The chain is built from TRBV6-5 and TRBJ2-2; D is perhaps TRBD1 (6 bases). There are 15 residues in the CDR3. Looked up from germline, CDR1 is MNHEY and CDR2 is SVGAGI. V dropped 0 bases and J dropped 5 bases, with 10 bases sitting between them.

DNA for the CDR3: TGTGCCAGCTTCGACAGGCCTGATCAGCCCCAGCATTTT. It yields the protein CASFDRPDQPQHF. The chain combines TRBV6-5 with TRBJ1-5; D possibly corresponds to TRBD1 (6 bases). Germline assignment: CDR1 MNHEY and CDR2 SVGAGI. The V gene lost 8 bases and the J gene lost 5 bases, with 13 bases spanning the gap. The CDR3 has 13 amino acids.

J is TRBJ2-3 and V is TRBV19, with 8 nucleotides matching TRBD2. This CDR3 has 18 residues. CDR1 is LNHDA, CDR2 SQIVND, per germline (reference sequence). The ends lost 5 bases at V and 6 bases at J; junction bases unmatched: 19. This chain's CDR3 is CASSSFSGAPSFLDTQYF. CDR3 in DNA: TGTGCCAGTAGTTCCTTTAGCGGGGCTCCCTCCTTTCTTGATACGCAGTATTTT.

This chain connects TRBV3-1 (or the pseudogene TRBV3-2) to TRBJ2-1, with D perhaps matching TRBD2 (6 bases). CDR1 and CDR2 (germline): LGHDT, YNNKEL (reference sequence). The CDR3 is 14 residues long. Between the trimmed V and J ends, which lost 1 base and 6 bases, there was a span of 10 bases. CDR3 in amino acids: CASSQVGGVNEQFF. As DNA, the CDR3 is TGTGCCAGCAGCCAAGTAGGAGGGGTCAATGAGCAGTTCTTC.

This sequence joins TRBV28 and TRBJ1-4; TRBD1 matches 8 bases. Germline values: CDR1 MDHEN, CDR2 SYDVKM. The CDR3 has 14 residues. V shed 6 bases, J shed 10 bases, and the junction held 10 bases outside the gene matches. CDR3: CASRDNRGSVKLFF. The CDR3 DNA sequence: TGTGCCAGCAGAGATAACAGGGGGTCGGTAAAACTGTTTTTT.

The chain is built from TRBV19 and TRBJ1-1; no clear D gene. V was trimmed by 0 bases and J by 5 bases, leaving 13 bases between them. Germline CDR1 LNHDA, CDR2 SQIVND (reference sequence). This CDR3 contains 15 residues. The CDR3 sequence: CASSIDLVSRTEAFF. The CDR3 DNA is TGTGCCAGTAGTATAGATTTGGTTTCTCGGACTGAAGCTTTCTTT.

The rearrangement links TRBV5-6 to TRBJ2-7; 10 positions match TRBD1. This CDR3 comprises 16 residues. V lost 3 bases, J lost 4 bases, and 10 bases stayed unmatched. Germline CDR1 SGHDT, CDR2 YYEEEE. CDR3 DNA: TGTGCCAGCAGCTCGGACCGGGACAGGGGCCTGTACGAGCAGTACTTC. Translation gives CASSSDRDRGLYEQYF. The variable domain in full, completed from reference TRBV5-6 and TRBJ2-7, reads DAGVTQSPTHLIKTRGQQVTLRCSPKSGHDTVSWYQQALGQGPQFIFQYYEEEERQRGNFPDRFSGHQFPNYSSELNVNALLLGDSALYLCASSSDRDRGLYEQYFGPGTRLTVT.

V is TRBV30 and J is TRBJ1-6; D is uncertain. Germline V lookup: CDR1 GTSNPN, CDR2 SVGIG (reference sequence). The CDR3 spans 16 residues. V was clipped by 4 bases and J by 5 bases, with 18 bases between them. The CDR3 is CAWTKLPGIDNSPLHF. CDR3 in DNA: TGTGCCTGGACCAAACTACCGGGAATAGATAATTCACCCCTCCACTTT.

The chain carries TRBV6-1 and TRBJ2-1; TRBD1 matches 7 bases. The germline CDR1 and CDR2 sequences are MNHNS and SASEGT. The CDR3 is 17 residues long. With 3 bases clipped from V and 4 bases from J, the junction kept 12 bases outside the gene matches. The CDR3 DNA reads TGTGCCAGCAGTGATAGGGGGCTTGGTTTCTCTTACAATGAGCAGTTCTTC. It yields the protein CASSDRGLGFSYNEQFF.

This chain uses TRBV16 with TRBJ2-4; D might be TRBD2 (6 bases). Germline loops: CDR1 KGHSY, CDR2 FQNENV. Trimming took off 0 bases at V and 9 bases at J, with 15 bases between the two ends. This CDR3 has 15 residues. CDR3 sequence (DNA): TGTGCCAGCAGCCAATCACGACAAGAACTAGCCATTCAGTACTTC. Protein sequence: CASSQSRQELAIQYF.

Written as DNA, the CDR3 is TGTGCCAGCAGCCTGGGACTAGCGGGATACAATGAGCAGTTCTTC. Protein sequence: CASSLGLAGYNEQFF. V and J are TRBV5-5 and TRBJ2-1; 13 bases are a match to TRBD2. The ends lost 4 bases at V and 4 bases at J; junction bases unmatched: 2. The CDR3 is 15 residues long. CDR1 is SGHKS and CDR2 is YYEKEE in the germline V gene (reference sequence).

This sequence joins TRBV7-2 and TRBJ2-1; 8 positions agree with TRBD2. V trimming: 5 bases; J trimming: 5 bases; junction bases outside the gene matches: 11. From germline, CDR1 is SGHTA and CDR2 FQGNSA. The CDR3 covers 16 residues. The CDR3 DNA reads TGTGCCAGCAGCCCCCAACCGGGACTAGGTAACAATGAGCAGTTCTTC. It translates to CASSPQPGLGNNEQFF.

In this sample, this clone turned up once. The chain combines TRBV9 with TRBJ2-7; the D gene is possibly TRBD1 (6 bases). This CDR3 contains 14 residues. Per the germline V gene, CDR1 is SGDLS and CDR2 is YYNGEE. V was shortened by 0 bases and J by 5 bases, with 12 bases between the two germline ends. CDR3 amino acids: CASSVDRVDHEQYF. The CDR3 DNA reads TGTGCCAGCAGCGTAGACAGGGTTGACCACGAGCAGTACTTC.

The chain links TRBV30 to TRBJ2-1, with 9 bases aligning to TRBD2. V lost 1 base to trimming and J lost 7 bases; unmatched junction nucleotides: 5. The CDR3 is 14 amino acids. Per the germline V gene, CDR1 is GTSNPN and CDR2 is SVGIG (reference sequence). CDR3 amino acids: CAWSGLAGPNEQFF. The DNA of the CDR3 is TGTGCCTGGAGTGGGCTAGCGGGACCGAATGAGCAGTTCTTC.

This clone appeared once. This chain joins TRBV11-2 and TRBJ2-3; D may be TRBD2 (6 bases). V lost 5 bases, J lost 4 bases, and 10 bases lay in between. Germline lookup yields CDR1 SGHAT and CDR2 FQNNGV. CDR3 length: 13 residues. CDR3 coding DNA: TGTGCCAGCAGCCAGGACTATTCAGATACGCAGTATTTT. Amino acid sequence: CASSQDYSDTQYF.

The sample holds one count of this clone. The CDR3 sequence: CASSIQGDQGYTF. Written as DNA, the CDR3 is TGTGCCAGCAGTATACAGGGGGATCAGGGCTACACCTTC. V and J are TRBV6-5 and TRBJ1-2; TRBD1 matches 8 bases. Unmatched junction bases numbered 7, after V lost 5 bases and J lost 8 bases. The CDR3 covers 13 residues. Germline CDR1 MNHEY, CDR2 SVGAGI.

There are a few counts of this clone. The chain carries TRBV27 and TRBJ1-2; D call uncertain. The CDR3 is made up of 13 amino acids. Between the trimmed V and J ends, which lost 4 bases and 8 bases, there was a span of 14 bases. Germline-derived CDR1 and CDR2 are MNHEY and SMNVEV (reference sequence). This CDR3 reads CASSYRESWGYTF. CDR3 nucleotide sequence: TGTGCCAGCAGTTATCGTGAGTCTTGGGGCTACACCTTC.

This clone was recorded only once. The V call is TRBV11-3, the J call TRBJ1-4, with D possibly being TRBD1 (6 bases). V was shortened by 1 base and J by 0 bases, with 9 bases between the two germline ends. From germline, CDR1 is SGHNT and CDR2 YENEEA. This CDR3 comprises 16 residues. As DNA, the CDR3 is TGTGCCAGCAGCTTAGCCTGGGGGCCAACTAATGAAAAACTGTTTTTT. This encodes CASSLAWGPTNEKLFF.

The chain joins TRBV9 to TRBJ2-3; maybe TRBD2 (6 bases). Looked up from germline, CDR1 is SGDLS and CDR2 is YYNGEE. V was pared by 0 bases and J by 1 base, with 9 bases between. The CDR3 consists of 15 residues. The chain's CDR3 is CASSVDTGGTDTQYF. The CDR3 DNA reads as TGTGCCAGCAGCGTAGATACGGGAGGCACAGATACGCAGTATTTT.

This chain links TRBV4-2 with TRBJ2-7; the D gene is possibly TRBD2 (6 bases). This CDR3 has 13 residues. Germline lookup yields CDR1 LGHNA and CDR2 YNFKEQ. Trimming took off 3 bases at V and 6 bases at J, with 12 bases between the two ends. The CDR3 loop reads CASSHTGSIEQYF. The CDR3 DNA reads TGTGCCAGCAGCCACACCGGGAGCATCGAGCAGTACTTC.

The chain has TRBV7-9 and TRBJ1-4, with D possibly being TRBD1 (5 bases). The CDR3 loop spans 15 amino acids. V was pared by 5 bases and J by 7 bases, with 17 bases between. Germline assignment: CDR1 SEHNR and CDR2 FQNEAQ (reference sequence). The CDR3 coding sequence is TGTGCCAGCAGCGTCAGGGCGGGGGGGAGTGAAAAACTGTTTTTT. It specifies CASSVRAGGSEKLFF.